This entry lists 5 T cell receptor beta chains sequenced from one sample in a study of shared clonotypes between healthy human individuals. The protocol was immunoSEQ multiplex PCR, while the TCRdb copy is restricted to in-frame clones and leaves out a portion. The data contain under 1,100,000 clones, approximately 68% of them singletons. The specimen sequenced was memory CD4+ T cells sorted from blood. Indicated subset: CD45RA-negative fraction. Source of these receptors: a young man in good health.

The V call is TRBV5-6, the J call TRBJ1-2, with D possibly matching TRBD1 (5 bases). The CDR3 runs 13 residues. CDR1 and CDR2 (germline): SGHDT, YYEEEE. V was trimmed by 4 bases and J by 5 bases, leaving 12 bases between them. The CDR3 is CASSQGGGYGYTF. CDR3 sequence (DNA): TGTGCCAGCAGCCAGGGCGGGGGGTATGGCTACACCTTC. The entire variable domain, with the rest obtained from reference TRBV5-6 and TRBJ1-2, is as follows: DAGVTQSPTHLIKTRGQQVTLRCSPKSGHDTVSWYQQALGQGPQFIFQYYEEEERQRGNFPDRFSGHQFPNYSSELNVNALLLGDSALYLCASSQGGGYGYTFGSGTRLTVV.

Turning to this clone: The identical CDR3 is also encoded by other nucleotide sequences in the sample. V is TRBV7-3 and J is TRBJ2-3, with D perhaps matching TRBD1 or TRBD2 (5 bases each). CDR3 size: 15 residues. Germline V CDR1 and CDR2: SGHTA, FQGTGA. V was trimmed by 6 bases and J by 2 bases, leaving 15 bases between them. CDR3 DNA sequence: TGTGCCAGCAGTCCTACGGGACGACACACAGATACGCAGTATTTT. It specifies CASSPTGRHTDTQYF.

Only a few counts were recorded for this clone. CDR3 DNA: TGTGCCAGCAGTGACTCCGGAGCCTCGACAGGGGGCCGCGAGCAGTTCTTC. The encoded protein is CASSDSGASTGGREQFF. The rearrangement links TRBV25-1 to TRBJ2-1; 10 nucleotides line up with TRBD1. Germline V gene lookup returns CDR1 MGHDK and CDR2 SYGVNS. This CDR3 contains 17 residues. The J segment lost 10 bases and the V segment lost 3 bases, leaving 15 bases of the junction unmatched.

There are a few counts of this clone. Other DNA sequences within the sample encode an identical CDR3. V gene TRBV27 combines with J gene TRBJ1-1; perhaps TRBD1 as D (5 bases). The CDR3 extends over 14 amino acids. Trimming stripped 0 bases from V and 1 base from J, with 6 bases between. Germline CDR1 is MNHEY and CDR2 is SMNVEV (reference sequence). CDR3 region: CASSLSGGNTEAFF. DNA for the CDR3: TGTGCCAGCAGTTTATCGGGGGGGAACACTGAAGCTTTCTTT.

The rearrangement uses TRBV7-2 and TRBJ2-7; the D is unclear. From germline, CDR1 is SGHTA and CDR2 FQGNSA. V lost 5 bases to trimming and J lost 0 bases, with 11 bases between them. CDR3 size: 14 residues. Here the CDR3 reads CASSPRFGSYEQYF. CDR3 nucleotide sequence: TGTGCCAGCAGCCCCAGGTTCGGCTCCTACGAGCAGTACTTC.